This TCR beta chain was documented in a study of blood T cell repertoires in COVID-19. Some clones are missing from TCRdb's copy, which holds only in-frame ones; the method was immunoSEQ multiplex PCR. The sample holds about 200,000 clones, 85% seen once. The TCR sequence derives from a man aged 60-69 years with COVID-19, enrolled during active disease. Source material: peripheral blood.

The CDR3 reads CASSLVSLLGDGYTF. The CDR3 region has the DNA TGTGCCAGCAGCTTGGTTTCCCTCCTAGGGGATGGCTACACCTTC. This chain joins TRBV7-2 and TRBJ1-2; D is possibly TRBD1 (5 bases). Germline CDR1 and CDR2: SGHTA and FQGNSA. V shed 3 bases and J shed 6 bases, with 17 bases lying between them. This CDR3 has 15 amino acids.